The following is a T cell receptor beta chain sequence with its context. This sample was included in a study of T cells in localized non-small cell lung cancer. This CDR3 comprises 14 residues. Trimming at V came to 4 bases and at J to 3 bases, leaving 3 bases not matched to a gene. Germline V gene sequence: CDR1 MNHNS, CDR2 SASEGT. Only in-frame clones appear in the TCRdb table, and some are missing; sequencing was by immunoSEQ multiplex PCR. The table records 30,000 to 40,000 clones, about 90% of them present only once. The sequencing used peripheral blood, collected before any cancer treatment. The source of this sequence is a man between 40 and 70 years old with stage I lung adenocarcinoma. The chain is built from TRBV6-1 and TRBJ2-7, with 10 bases identical to TRBD1. In DNA, the CDR3 is TGTGCCAGCAGTGGACAGGGGGCCTTCTACGAGCAGTACTTC. Translating gives CASSGQGAFYEQYF.